The 24 T cell receptor beta chains reported below all come from one sample, sequenced in a study of blood T cells in healthy people across ages. It was with a sample-barcoded 5' primer and a J-beta primer mix that a second PCR of roughly 7 to 12 cycles was run. MiXCR, run by TCRdb on the 5' RACE reads, gives a single entry per CDR3 protein. The table includes about 970,000 distinct CDR3 sequences, roughly half detected once. Sequenced sample: blood. The receptors shown here come from a woman aged 55-70 years in good health.

The chain couples TRBV7-9 to TRBJ1-5; D remains unclear. The CDR3 extends over 14 amino acids. In germline, CDR1 is SEHNR, CDR2 FQNEAQ (reference sequence). V was shortened by 1 base and J by 3 bases, with 7 bases between the two germline ends. The CDR3 is CASSLGADNQPQHF. The CDR3 DNA reads as TGTGCCAGCAGCTTAGGGGCCGACAATCAGCCCCAGCATTTT.

The chain is built from TRBV29-1 and TRBJ2-3; 9 bases match TRBD2. Germline CDR1 is SQVTM and CDR2 is ANQGSEA. Trimming at V came to 5 bases and at J to 8 bases, leaving 8 bases not matched to a gene. This CDR3 spans 13 amino acids. CDR3 loop: CSVILAGMSTQYF. As DNA, the CDR3 is TGCAGCGTTATACTAGCGGGCATGAGTACGCAGTATTTT.

This clonotype came up a few times. The chain uses TRBV7-2 and TRBJ2-5, with 9 bases identical to TRBD2. This CDR3 has 16 residues. V shed 5 bases and J 2 bases; nucleotides not matched to a gene: 9. The V gene's germline CDR1 is SGHTA and CDR2 FQGNSA. The CDR3 nucleotides read TGTGCCAGCAGCGTCGGGACTAGCAGCCCGCAAGAGACCCAGTACTTC. It encodes CASSVGTSSPQETQYF. Looking up the rest from reference TRBV7-2 and TRBJ2-5 gives the full variable domain: GAGVSQSPSNKVTEKGKDVELRCDPISGHTALYWYRQSLGQGLEFLIYFQGNSAPDKSGLPSDRFSAERTGGSVSTLTIQRTQQEDSAVYLCASSVGTSSPQETQYFGPGTRLLVL.

As to this clonotype: A read error may account for a junction end that differs from germline. This sequence joins TRBV10-3 and TRBJ2-3; 7 nucleotides line up with TRBD1. Germline values: CDR1 ENHRY, CDR2 SYGVKD. CDR3 length: 14 residues. CDR3 sequence (DNA): TGTGCCATCTCCGGCCGGGACAGCACAGATGCGCAGTATTTT. Translation: CAISGRDSTDAQYF.

The V call is TRBV5-1, the J call TRBJ2-1; 11 nucleotides agree with TRBD2. Germline V gene sequence: CDR1 SGHRS, CDR2 YFSETQ. This CDR3 contains 16 residues. V dropped 8 bases and J dropped 5; count of bases not matched to a gene: 12. This chain's CDR3 is CASSGLAGGPHNEQFF. CDR3 sequence (DNA): TGCGCCAGTAGCGGACTAGCGGGTGGGCCCCACAATGAGCAGTTCTTC. Based on the CDR3 plus reference TRBV5-1 and TRBJ2-1, the full variable domain is KAGVTQTPRYLIKTRGQQVTLSCSPISGHRSVSWYQQTPGQGLQFLFEYFSETQRNKGNFPGRFSGRQFSNSRSEMNVSTLELGDSALYLCASSGLAGGPHNEQFFGPGTRLTVL.

The gene calls are TRBV7-2 and TRBJ1-5, with TRBD1 matching over 9 bases. In germline, CDR1 is SGHTA, CDR2 FQGNSA. The J segment lost 8 bases and the V segment lost 5 bases, leaving 1 base of the junction unmatched. CDR3 length: 12 amino acids. CDR3 DNA sequence: TGTGCCAGCAGCCGGACAGGGGAGCCCCAGCATTTT. Translated, it gives CASSRTGEPQHF.

The rearrangement uses TRBV20-1 and TRBJ2-3, with 14 bases identical to TRBD2. From germline, CDR1 is DFQATT and CDR2 SNEGSKA (reference sequence). This CDR3 comprises 13 residues. CDR3 coding DNA: TGCAGCAAGACTAGCGGGAGGGCAGATACGCAGTATTTT. It translates to CSKTSGRADTQYF.

This clonotype was recorded a few times. V and J are TRBV7-2 and TRBJ1-6, with D unclear. The V and J ends lost 5 bases and 7 bases respectively, with 12 bases between them. There are 14 residues in the CDR3. Germline CDR1 is SGHTA and CDR2 is FQGNSA. CDR3 nucleotide sequence: TGTGCCAGCAGCCCCGACGGCTCCAATTCACCCCTCCACTTT. Its translation is CASSPDGSNSPLHF.

This clonotype was found a few times. This chain joins TRBV24-1 and TRBJ2-3; D might be TRBD2 (6 bases). The length of the CDR3 is 14 residues. Trimming cost V 5 bases and J 6 bases, with 14 bases left between them. CDR1 is KGHDR, CDR2 SFDVKD, per germline. For the CDR3, the DNA is TGTGCCACCAGTGTCGGTAGCGGAATCGATACGCAGTATTTT. It yields the protein CATSVGSGIDTQYF.

The V and J genes are TRBV5-1 and TRBJ2-7, with TRBD2 matching 13 bases. Germline V gives CDR1 SGHRS, CDR2 YFSETQ. V lost 4 bases to trimming and J lost 11 bases; unmatched junction nucleotides: 6. This CDR3 region has 13 residues. The CDR3 protein is CASSKSGTSGEYF. CDR3 nucleotide sequence: TGCGCCAGCAGCAAATCCGGGACTAGCGGGGAGTACTTC.

The chain combines TRBV21-1 with TRBJ2-7; no DNA check was done on the table's D call, TRBD2. TRBV21-1 counts as a pseudogene. The CDR3 is 20 amino acids. CDR3 sequence reads: CASSKGPPRTSGRSSYEQYF. The CDR3 DNA reads TGTGCCAGCAGCAAAGGGCCCCCCAGGACTAGCGGGAGGAGCTCCTACGAGCAGTACTTC.

This rearrangement joins TRBV28 to TRBJ2-7; TRBD1 agrees at 8 bases. The CDR3 length is 13 residues. In germline, CDR1 is MDHEN, CDR2 SYDVKM. The ends lost 7 bases at V and 5 bases at J; junction bases unmatched: 7. The CDR3 reads CASTGQGANEQYF. The CDR3, as DNA: TGTGCCAGCACCGGCCAGGGGGCCAACGAGCAGTACTTC.

The chain has TRBV6-5 and TRBJ2-5, with D tentatively TRBD1 (5 bases). V lost 3 bases to trimming and J lost 7 bases, with 15 bases between them. The germline V gene has CDR1 MNHEY and CDR2 SVGAGI. The CDR3 extends over 14 amino acids. CDR3 loop: CASSYVQGRGTQYF. CDR3 in DNA: TGTGCCAGCAGTTATGTCCAGGGCAGAGGGACCCAGTACTTC.

The rearrangement links TRBV2 to TRBJ2-1; D unclear. The end of the DNA fits TRBJ2-7 better, so the J call may be wrong. Germline assignment: CDR1 SNHLY and CDR2 FYNNEI. CDR3 length: 14 residues. Written as DNA, the CDR3 is TGTGCCAGCACCGACAACCTCCCCTACAATGAGCAGTACTTC. Encoded protein: CASTDNLPYNEQYF.

This clonotype showed up many times. This chain connects TRBV12-3 or TRBV12-4 to TRBJ2-3; 13 bases map to TRBD2. CDR3 length: 15 amino acids. The J segment lost 3 bases and the V segment lost 6 bases, leaving 3 bases of the junction unmatched. The CDR3, as DNA: TGTGCCAGCAGGCGGACTAGCGGGAGAACAGATACGCAGTATTTT. Translating it yields CASRRTSGRTDTQYF.

This chain joins TRBV6-1 and TRBJ2-1; weak D call: TRBD2 (5 bases). The germline V gene encodes CDR1 MNHNS and CDR2 SASEGT. V was clipped by 5 bases and J by 0 bases, with 14 bases between them. This CDR3 comprises 16 residues. The chain's CDR3 is CASSRTGESSYNEQFF. For the CDR3, the DNA is TGTGCCAGCAGTCGAACCGGGGAAAGCTCCTACAATGAGCAGTTCTTC.

In this sample, this clonotype turned up many times. The V call is TRBV7-9, the J call TRBJ2-7; D is unclear. The CDR3 loop spans 11 amino acids. Germline lookup yields CDR1 SEHNR and CDR2 FQNEAQ (reference sequence). Trimming cost V 5 bases and J 3 bases, with 5 bases left between them. CDR3 in DNA: TGTGCCAGCAGCCACGGCTACGAGCAGTACTTC. As protein: CASSHGYEQYF.

This chain joins TRBV27 and TRBJ2-1; tentatively, D is TRBD2 (5 bases). Germline CDR1 reads MNHEY; CDR2 reads SMNVEV (reference sequence). The V end was cut by 5 bases, the J end by 13 bases, with 24 bases between. The CDR3 consists of 15 residues. The CDR3 reads CASSPPGTLETRQFF. CDR3 nucleotide sequence: TGTGCCAGCAGTCCCCCCGGTACCCTAGAAACTAGACAGTTCTTC.

V and J are TRBV20-1 and TRBJ2-1, with 9 nucleotides matching TRBD1. The CDR3 contains 15 residues. In germline, CDR1 is DFQATT, CDR2 SNEGSKA (reference sequence). Trimming cost V 0 bases and J 8 bases; bases outside gene matches: 8. The CDR3 DNA follows: TGCAGTGCTAGAGATCCGGGACAGGGCTCCGATGAGCAGTTCTTC. It yields the protein CSARDPGQGSDEQFF.

The rearrangement joins TRBV4-2 to TRBJ2-1; possible D gene TRBD2, 5 bases. Germline loops: CDR1 LGHNA, CDR2 YNFKEQ. This CDR3 is 17 amino acids long. With 4 bases removed from V and 0 bases from J, the gap between germline ends came to 16 bases. The CDR3 nucleotides read TGTGCCAGCAGCCTAGCGCCTGGTATAGTCTCCTACAATGAGCAGTTCTTC. Translation: CASSLAPGIVSYNEQFF.

CDR3 region: CASSQIGPGTTKRYYNEQFF. The CDR3, as DNA: TGTGCCAGCAGCCAGATTGGACCGGGGACTACTAAGCGCTACTACAATGAGCAGTTCTTC. This chain joins TRBV14 and TRBJ2-1, with 7 bases that match TRBD2. The CDR3 has 20 amino acids. CDR1 and CDR2 from the germline V gene are SGHDN and FVKESK. J gave up 3 bases and V 3 bases, and 20 bases lay outside the gene matches.

The V and J genes are TRBV7-9 and TRBJ2-3, with TRBD1 identical over 8 bases. In germline, CDR1 is SEHNR, CDR2 FQNEAQ (reference sequence). The CDR3 extends over 15 amino acids. V was clipped by 5 bases and J by 0 bases; unmatched bases: 4. The CDR3 is CASSSRDRSTDTQYF. For the CDR3, the DNA is TGTGCCAGCAGCAGCCGGGACAGGAGCACAGATACGCAGTATTTT.

This sequence joins TRBV29-1 and TRBJ2-5; D might be TRBD1 or TRBD2, each matching 5 bases. V was clipped by 6 bases and J by 11 bases, with 25 bases between them. The CDR3 length is 14 residues. Germline CDR1 SQVTM, CDR2 ANQGSEA. CDR3 residues: CSVEGLEGHNEQYF. DNA for the CDR3: TGCAGCGTCGAGGGGCTAGAGGGGCACAATGAGCAGTACTTC.

J is TRBJ2-1 and V is TRBV18; D not resolved. V was trimmed by 0 bases and J by 8 bases, leaving 11 bases between them. CDR3 length: 14 amino acids. CDR1 is KGHSH, CDR2 LQKENI, per germline. The CDR3 nucleotides read TGTGCCAGCTCACCACCAGGAGCTGGGTATGAGCAGTTCTTC. Residues: CASSPPGAGYEQFF.